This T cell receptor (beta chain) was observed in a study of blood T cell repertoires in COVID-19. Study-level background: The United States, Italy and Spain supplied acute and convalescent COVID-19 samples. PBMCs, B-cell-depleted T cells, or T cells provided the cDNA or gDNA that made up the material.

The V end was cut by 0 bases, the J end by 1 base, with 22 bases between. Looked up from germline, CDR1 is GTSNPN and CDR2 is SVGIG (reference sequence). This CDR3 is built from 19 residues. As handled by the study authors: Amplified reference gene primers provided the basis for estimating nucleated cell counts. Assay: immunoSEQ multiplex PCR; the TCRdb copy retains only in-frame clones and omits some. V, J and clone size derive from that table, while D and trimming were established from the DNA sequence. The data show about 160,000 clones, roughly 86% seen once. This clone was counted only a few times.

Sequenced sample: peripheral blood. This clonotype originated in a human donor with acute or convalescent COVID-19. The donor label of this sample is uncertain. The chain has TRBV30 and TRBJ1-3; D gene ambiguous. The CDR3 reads CAWSVRSFFPRASGNTIYF. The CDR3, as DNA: TGTGCCTGGAGTGTAAGAAGTTTTTTTCCGCGGGCTTCTGGAAACACCATATATTTT. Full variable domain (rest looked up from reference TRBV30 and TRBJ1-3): SQTIHQWPATLVQPVGSPLSLECTVEGTSNPNLYWYRQAAGRGLQLLFYSVGIGQISSEVPQNLSASRPQDRQFILSSKKLLLSDSGFYLCAWSVRSFFPRASGNTIYFGEGSWLTVV.